This TCR beta chain was observed in a study of cytomegalovirus exposure and HLA in healthy donors. Study in general: A later analysis reported the same platform for the roughly 120 validation repertoires and the roughly 670 first-cohort repertoires.

Generated by immunoSEQ multiplex PCR, the TCRdb table keeps only in-frame clones and is missing some. The sample carries some 170,000 clones, 87% recorded once. Sequenced input: PBMCs. The TCR sequence derives from a woman aged 25 to 45 in good health and CMV-seronegative.

CDR3: CAISPNTHLNTIYF. The CDR3 DNA is TGTGCCATCAGCCCGAACACGCACCTAAACACCATATATTTT. V and J are TRBV10-3 and TRBJ1-3; D gene unclear. Germline V gives CDR1 ENHRY, CDR2 SYGVKD. The CDR3 covers 14 residues. V lost 6 bases and J 6 bases, leaving 15 bases between the germline ends.